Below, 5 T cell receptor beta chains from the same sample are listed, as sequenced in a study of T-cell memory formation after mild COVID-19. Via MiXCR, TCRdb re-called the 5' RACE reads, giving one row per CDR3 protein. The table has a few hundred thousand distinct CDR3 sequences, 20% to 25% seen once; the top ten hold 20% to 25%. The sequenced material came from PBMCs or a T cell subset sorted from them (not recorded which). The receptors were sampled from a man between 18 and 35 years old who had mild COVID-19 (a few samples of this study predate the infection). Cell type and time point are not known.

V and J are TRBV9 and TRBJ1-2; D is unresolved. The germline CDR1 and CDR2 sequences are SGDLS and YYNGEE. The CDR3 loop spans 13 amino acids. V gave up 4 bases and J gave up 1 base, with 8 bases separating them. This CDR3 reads CASSQELNYGYTF. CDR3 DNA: TGTGCCAGCAGCCAGGAACTTAACTATGGCTACACCTTC.

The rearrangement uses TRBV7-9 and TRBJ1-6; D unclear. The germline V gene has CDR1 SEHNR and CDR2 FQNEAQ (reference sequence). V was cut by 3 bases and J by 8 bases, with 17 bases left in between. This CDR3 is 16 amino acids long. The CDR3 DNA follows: TGTGCCAGCAGCTTTCTGTCAGGAGGTCCTGATTCACCCCTCCACTTT. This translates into CASSFLSGGPDSPLHF.

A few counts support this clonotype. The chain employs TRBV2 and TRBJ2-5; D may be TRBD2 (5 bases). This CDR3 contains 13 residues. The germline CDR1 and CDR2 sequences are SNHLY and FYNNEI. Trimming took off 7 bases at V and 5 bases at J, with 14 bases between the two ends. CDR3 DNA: TGTGCCAGCACGGAGGCACCATGGGAGACCCAGTACTTC. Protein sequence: CASTEAPWETQYF.

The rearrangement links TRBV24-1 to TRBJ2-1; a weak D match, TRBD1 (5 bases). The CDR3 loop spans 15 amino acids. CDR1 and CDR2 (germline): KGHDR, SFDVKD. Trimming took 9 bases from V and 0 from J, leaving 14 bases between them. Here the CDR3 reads CATVPRQYSYNEQFF. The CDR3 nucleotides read TGTGCCACCGTACCACGACAGTACTCCTACAATGAGCAGTTCTTC.

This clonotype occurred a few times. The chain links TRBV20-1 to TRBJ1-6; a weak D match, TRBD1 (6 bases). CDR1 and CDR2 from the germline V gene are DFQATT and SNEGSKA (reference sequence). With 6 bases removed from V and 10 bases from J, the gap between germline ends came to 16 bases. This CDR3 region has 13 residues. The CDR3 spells CSASQGKGSPLHF. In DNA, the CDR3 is TGCAGTGCCTCTCAGGGGAAGGGGTCACCCCTCCACTTT.